Included here is one TCR beta chain sequence, with context. The data belong to a study of shared clonotypes between healthy human individuals. The CDR3 sequence is 16 residues long. CDR1 is SEHNR and CDR2 is FQNEAQ in the germline V gene (reference sequence). V lost 5 bases, J lost 10 bases, and 15 bases stayed unmatched. TCRdb's table, derived via immunoSEQ multiplex PCR, lists solely in-frame clones and lacks some. Here the sample spans fewer than 2.5 million clones, 93% being singletons. Memory CD4+ cells were the fraction left after CD45RA+ naive selection. Sample: naive CD4+ T cells from PBMCs. Subset specified: CD45RA+ positively selected. The chain uses TRBV7-9 and TRBJ2-1, with 9 bases that match TRBD1. This TCR was recovered from a man younger than 35 in good health. Some clones in this sample may be carry-over from other donors' samples. The CDR3 is CASSVPGQGGVNEQFF. The CDR3 DNA is TGTGCCAGCAGCGTACCGGGACAGGGAGGAGTGAACGAGCAGTTCTTC.